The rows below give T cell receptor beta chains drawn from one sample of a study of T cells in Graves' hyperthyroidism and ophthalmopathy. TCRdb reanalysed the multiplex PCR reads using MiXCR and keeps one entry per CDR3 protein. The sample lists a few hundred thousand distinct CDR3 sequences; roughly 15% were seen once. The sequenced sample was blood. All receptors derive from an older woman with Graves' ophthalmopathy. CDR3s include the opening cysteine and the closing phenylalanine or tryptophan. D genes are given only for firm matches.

CASSPLAAFQNEQFF,TRBD2,TRBV7-8
CTSSPARNTEAFF,NA,TRBV18
CAGGQGDNSPLHF,TRBD1,TRBV30
CASGTPGQGFHEQYF,TRBD1,TRBV7-9
CASKGSVKAFF,NA,TRBV19
CASSPRDRYTGDLFF,NA,TRBV7-9
CASSLSVGGYTF,NA,TRBV12-3/TRBV12-4
CASSPRRREVGEETQYF,NA,TRBV19
CASSPSGGSRGGNTEAFF,NA,TRBV9
CASSSRGLAVTYEQYF,TRBD2,TRBV5-4
CASSIDLWTREGYNEQFF,TRBD2,TRBV19
CASSPLRDRGLDTQYF,TRBD1,TRBV18
CSARAKTGEGNEKLFF,TRBD1,TRBV20-1
CASSKGTGAEAFF,TRBD1,TRBV19
CSQRQGFYEQYF,TRBD1,TRBV20-1
CATSRDSGETQYF,NA,TRBV15
CASSEYGGREQYF,NA,TRBV10-2
CASSSRGAGAREQYF,TRBD2,TRBV5-6
CASSDIAASTDTQYF,NA,TRBV2
CASSHPGAVSYEQYF,NA,TRBV4-2
CASSLEPSSYEQYF,NA,TRBV12-3/TRBV12-4
CASSEEYTDTQYF,NA,TRBV6-2/TRBV6-3
CASSYRGGPDTQYF,NA,TRBV6-1
CATRWDGDEQFF,NA,TRBV19
CASSSQTGTTEAFF,TRBD1,TRBV6-1
CASSHGTSGRVDTQYF,TRBD2,TRBV11-3
CSASYRGRETQYF,NA,TRBV20-1
CASSVSSGRGTGELFF,TRBD2,TRBV7-2
CSVEVGGITGELFF,NA,TRBV29-1
CASSPDPGEQFF,NA,TRBV12-3/TRBV12-4
CASSGLAGGAYEQYF,TRBD2,TRBV5-1
CASRREGESGYTF,NA,TRBV5-1
CASSDTGYQPQHF,NA,TRBV19
CASSYFAAGNTIYF,NA,TRBV6-5
CASSSGLAGVATGELFF,TRBD2,TRBV3-1
CASSPHRGVGGLEAYEQYF,TRBD2,TRBV7-2
CASSPPEQGSYEQYF,NA,TRBV18
CSAGTAEEQFF,TRBD1,TRBV20-1
CSAGDGSSGNQPQHF,NA,TRBV20-1
CASSQGGTGLNNEQFF,TRBD1,TRBV4-1
CASTPVTSGNTDTQYF,TRBD2,TRBV28
CATSGAGTSGPYNEQFF,TRBD2,TRBV24-1